The 8 T cell receptor beta chains below were found in one sample sequenced in a study of a mutant IDH1 vaccine in newly diagnosed glioma. No antigen has been identified for these receptors. The time point here: week 35, safety follow-up. A single vaccine dose contained 300 ug of mutant IDH1 20-mer peptide, and topical imiquimod was used with it. Sequencing was performed with immunoSEQ multiplex PCR; in TCRdb, only in-frame clones are kept and a portion is missing. Among some 71,000 clones, roughly 86% were seen once, and the ten largest hold about 2%. Here the sequenced sample was PBMCs, taken from a glioma patient whose treatment included an IDH1 peptide vaccine. The receptors were gathered from a man aged 30 to 39 with glioma.

This clone has only one observation. The chain employs TRBV7-2 and TRBJ1-2; TRBD1 matches at 7 bases. CDR3 length: 16 residues. Germline CDR1 and CDR2: SGHTA and FQGNSA. Trimming at V came to 2 bases and at J to 3 bases, leaving 9 bases not matched to a gene. CDR3 amino acids: CASSLWSGGTDYGYTF. The CDR3 DNA sequence: TGTGCCAGCAGCTTATGGTCAGGGGGGACGGACTATGGCTACACCTTC.

This clone has more than one count but fewer than ten. V and J are TRBV7-8 and TRBJ1-6, with D perhaps TRBD1 (6 bases). The CDR3 contains 13 residues. Germline CDR1 is SGHVS and CDR2 is FQNEAQ. The germline V and J ends were trimmed by 4 bases and 8 bases, with 9 bases remaining between them. The CDR3 bases are TGTGCCAGCAGCTGGCCAGGGGATTCACCCCTCCACTTT. Protein sequence: CASSWPGDSPLHF.

J is TRBJ1-5 and V is TRBV5-8; no firm D call. The CDR3 runs to 13 residues. Germline V gives CDR1 SGHTS, CDR2 YDEGEE. The V and J ends lost 2 bases and 5 bases respectively, with 8 bases between them. The CDR3 DNA sequence: TGTGCCAGCAGCTTACGAGAGGATCAGCCCCAGCATTTT. Protein product: CASSLREDQPQHF.

Here the CDR3 reads CASRESGANVLTF. The CDR3 DNA reads TGTGCCAGCAGGGAATCTGGGGCCAACGTCCTGACTTTC. The genes are TRBV6-5 and TRBJ2-6; the D is unclear. Trimming took off 6 bases at V and 1 base at J, with 4 bases between the two ends. CDR3 length: 13 amino acids. Germline CDR1 MNHEY, CDR2 SVGAGI.

This chain uses TRBV5-1 with TRBJ2-1; D might be TRBD2 (6 bases). The CDR3 has 12 residues. The germline V gene encodes CDR1 SGHRS and CDR2 YFSETQ. The V and J ends lost 2 bases and 7 bases respectively, with 7 bases between them. CDR3 amino acids: CASSFGGNEQFF. For the CDR3, the DNA is TGCGCCAGCAGCTTTGGGGGGAATGAGCAGTTCTTC.

This chain joins TRBV7-9 and TRBJ2-7; D remains ambiguous. CDR1 and CDR2 from the germline V gene are SEHNR and FQNEAQ (reference sequence). This CDR3 is built from 15 residues. V lost 5 bases, J lost 4 bases, and 18 bases lay in between. The CDR3 region has the DNA TGTGCCAGCAGCAAACCTACAGCCGCCACTTACGAGCAGTACGTC. Translating gives CASSKPTAATYEQYV.

This chain connects TRBV7-9 to TRBJ2-1; 12 positions agree with TRBD2. Germline loops: CDR1 SEHNR, CDR2 FQNEAQ (reference sequence). Trimming removed 4 bases from V and 4 bases from J; junction bases left unmatched: 8. This CDR3 comprises 17 residues. The CDR3 region has the DNA TGTGCCAGCAGCTCCCCGACTAGCGGGAGATCGTACAATGAGCAGTTCTTC. Its translation: CASSSPTSGRSYNEQFF. Based on the CDR3 plus reference TRBV7-9 and TRBJ2-1, the full variable domain is DTGVSQNPRHKITKRGQNVTFRCDPISEHNRLYWYRQTLGQGPEFLTYFQNEAQLEKSRLLSDRFSAERPKGSFSTLEIQRTEQGDSAMYLCASSSPTSGRSYNEQFFGPGTRLTVL.

V gene TRBV6-5 combines with J gene TRBJ1-1; D is undetermined. In germline, CDR1 is MNHEY, CDR2 SVGAGI. The CDR3 totals 13 residues. V gave up 4 bases and J gave up 10 bases, with 16 bases separating them. The CDR3 DNA sequence: TGTGCCAGCAGTTCAATGACGGCCTCTACAGCTTTCTTT. Translation gives CASSSMTASTAFF.